This TCR beta chain was obtained from a study of T cells in localized non-small cell lung cancer (dated by TCRdb to between 2020 and 2021). At the level of the whole study: The study analyzed T cell repertoires of 200 to 250 early-stage NSCLC patients, comparing tumors and uninvolved tumor-adjacent lungs. The cohort consisted of 236 treatment-naive NSCLC patients whose localized lung tumors had been resected. A mean age of around 66 years was recorded for the NSCLC patients, of whom 120 to 150 were male and over 100 were female.

Overall study outcomes, separate from this receptor: Higher T cell density in blood was associated with longer overall survival, whereas higher clonality in adjacent lung was associated with shorter survival. A median of 57 of the top 100 tumor clones turned up in the paired uninvolved adjacent lung, and roughly 28 of those clones also ranked among the top 100 of that same adjacent lung. Because multi-region sequencing of the tumors was not done, intratumor heterogeneity could not be ruled out. Uninvolved tumor-adjacent lung showed the highest T cell clonality, higher than tumor, which suggests more focused antigenic responses in the uninvolved tumor-adjacent lung. Because the study design was exploratory, TCR variables were selected using unadjusted p-values without false-discovery rate correction.

TCR beta CDR3 regions were sequenced from DNA using the immunoSEQ Assay. Per the original workflow: To compute T cell density, TCR beta template counts were normalized to usable DNA, which was estimated by amplifying housekeeping genes. Richness was estimated with the preseqR package, extrapolating to 400,000 templates for PBMC samples and 120,000 templates for tissue samples. Clonality was defined by subtracting Pielou's evenness from one. Tissue-enriched TCRs were identified through differential abundance testing performed on productive amino-acid clonotypes, with a minimum total count of 5 and an alpha of 0.1. Repertoire overlap between compartments was quantified with the Jaccard Index and Morisita Overlap Index. TCR beta CDR3s were clustered by GLIPH together with public tetramer-defined viral CDR3s, and at least three viral sequences plus V-gene enrichment were required for viral motifs. The table was pulled from immuneACCESS by TCRdb, which kept in-frame rearrangements only. Such tables lose some clones; where checked, under half of the loss comes from unresolved V genes, and the rest has no known cause. D and trimming were read from the DNA, whereas the V and J calls and clone size are those reported in that table. Here the sample has 78,000 or so clones; 84% occur a single time. The ten largest make up over 2.5% of the sample.

At diagnosis, tumor, uninvolved tumor-adjacent lung and peripheral blood were collected and then preserved as a mix of FFPE and fresh-frozen material. For TCR repertoire profiling, blood samples were analyzed in the form of peripheral blood mononuclear cells. From a lookup of the germline V gene, CDR1 and CDR2 are MDHEN and SYDVKM. The CDR3 measures 14 amino acids from cysteine to phenylalanine. The kept DNA is CDR3 alone, 42 bases in frame from the first base. V and J lose 6 bases and 0 bases, and a span of 12 bases separates them. The table lists this clone with a few counts. Its recognized antigen is unknown. No quality values exist for individual bases; no much larger clone is one base distant.

This chain is built from TRBV28 and TRBJ2-7; the D gene is unclear. The sequencing here drew on peripheral blood, taken before any cancer treatment. The receptor was isolated from a man between 35 and 75 years old with stage I lung adenocarcinoma. The nucleotide sequence reads as follows: TGTGCCAGCAGCCCGTGGGGTAGCTCCTACGAGCAGTACTTC. The encoded protein is CASSPWGSSYEQYF.